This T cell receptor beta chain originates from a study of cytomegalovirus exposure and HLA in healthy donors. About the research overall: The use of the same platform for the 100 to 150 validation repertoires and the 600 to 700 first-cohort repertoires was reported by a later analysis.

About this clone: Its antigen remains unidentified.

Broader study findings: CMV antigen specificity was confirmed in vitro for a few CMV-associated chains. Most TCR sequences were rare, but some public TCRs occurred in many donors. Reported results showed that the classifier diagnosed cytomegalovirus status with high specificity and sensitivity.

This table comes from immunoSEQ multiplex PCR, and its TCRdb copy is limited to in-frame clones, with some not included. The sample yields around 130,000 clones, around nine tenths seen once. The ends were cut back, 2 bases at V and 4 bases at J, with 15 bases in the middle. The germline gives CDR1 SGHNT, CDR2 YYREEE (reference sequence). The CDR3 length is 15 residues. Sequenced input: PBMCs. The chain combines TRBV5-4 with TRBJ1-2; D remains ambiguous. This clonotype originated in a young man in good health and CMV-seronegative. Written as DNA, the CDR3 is TGTGCCAGCAGCTTCCAAGGGCGGGCCATCTATGGCTACACCTTC. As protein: CASSFQGRAIYGYTF. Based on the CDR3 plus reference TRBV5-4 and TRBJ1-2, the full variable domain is ETGVTQSPTHLIKTRGQQVTLRCSSQSGHNTVSWYQQALGQGPQFIFQYYREEENGRGNFPPRFSGLQFPNYSSELNVNALELDDSALYLCASSFQGRAIYGYTFGSGTRLTVV.